This T cell receptor beta chain comes out of a study of blood T cell repertoires in COVID-19. Background on the study: T cells, B-cell-depleted T cells, or PBMCs provided the cDNA or gDNA that served as material.

In the authors' workflow: Estimates of nucleated cell counts were drawn from the amplification of reference gene primers. Here immunoSEQ multiplex PCR was the method, and the copy in TCRdb shows in-frame clones only, minus some. D and trimming were read from the DNA, whereas the V and J calls and clone size are those reported in that table. This table holds approximately 150,000 clones, 80% to 90% found once. This clonotype was sampled from a human donor in a cohort sampled during active COVID-19. Sequenced material: peripheral blood.

CDR3 sequence reads: CASSQGTANTGELFF. The CDR3 coding sequence is TGCGCCAGCAGCCAAGGGACAGCGAACACCGGGGAGCTGTTTTTT. This chain connects TRBV4-3 to TRBJ2-2, with D possibly TRBD1 on 6 matching bases. CDR3 size: 15 residues. V lost 1 base, J lost 0 bases, and 6 bases lay in between. Germline V gene sequence: CDR1 LGHNA, CDR2 YSLEER.